This T cell receptor (beta chain) derives from a study of blood T cell repertoires in COVID-19 (dated by TCRdb to the early 2020s). In terms of the full investigation: Samples from collaborators originated in the United States, Italy and Spain and spanned both the acute and convalescent phases of COVID-19. The samples were drawn from the first 160 participants of the ongoing ImmuneRACE study and from over a thousand subjects provided by 6 global collaborators. Where HLA class I and class II types were available, the types were taken from metadata supplied by the sample provider, not from assay-based typing. The repertoires were released in a freely available public database intended as a resource for research on the immune response to SARS-CoV-2. The material from the prospective study consisted of cDNA or gDNA derived from T cells, B-cell-depleted T cells, or PBMCs. Deeply sampled blood TCRbeta repertoires from subjects exposed to, actively infected with, or recovered from COVID-19 were included in the dataset. Nearly every sample came with metadata listing a de-identified subject ID, COVID-19 status, age in years and sex.

TCRbeta CDR3 regions were amplified from genomic DNA by means of the immunoSEQ Assay, a bias-controlled multiplex PCR. As for the original processing: The number of nucleated cells in each sample was estimated by amplification of reference gene primers within the assay. To quantify the absolute abundance of each unique TCRbeta CDR3 rearrangement, sequence reads were collapsed and filtered. For each sample, productive Simpson clonality was calculated as the square root of Simpson's diversity index across productive rearrangements. Held by TCRdb, this immuneACCESS table contains in-frame sequences only and omits some clones. Under half of the omission traces to an unresolved V gene where checked; the cause of the rest is unknown. D and trimming come from the DNA, and the V and J calls and clone size come from that table. The sample data list under 350,000 clones, and roughly nine tenths of these were observed just once. Of the sample, around 1.9% falls within the top ten clones.

One collaborating source in Seattle enrolled patients during active infection and followed them longitudinally through the course of disease. Collaborating institutions collected whole blood in K2EDTA tubes following their own protocols. For TCRbeta analysis, collaborator samples were shipped as frozen whole blood, as isolated PBMCs, or as DNA extracted from either sample type. This clone was seen only a few times. Its antigen specificity is not known. No base-level quality is on record; no much larger clone is a single base apart. General study outcomes and caveats: The amount of clinical and demographic metadata varied by source and participant and was provided uncurated.

Sequences SGHTA (CDR1) and FQGNSA (CDR2) are obtained from the germline V gene. The V and J ends are trimmed by 1 base and 8 bases, leaving 14 bases between them. The CDR3 holds 14 amino acids from the cysteine to the phenylalanine. Solely the CDR3 DNA is kept, with 42 bases framed from the first base. The sequence came from a woman aged 25 to 39 with COVID-19, enrolled during active disease. The sequencing sample was made of peripheral blood. The chain joins TRBV7-2 to TRBJ1-2; too little of a D gene remains to name it. Here the CDR3 is given as CASSLERGGEGYTF. The bases read TGTGCCAGCAGCTTAGAACGAGGAGGAGAGGGCTACACCTTC.